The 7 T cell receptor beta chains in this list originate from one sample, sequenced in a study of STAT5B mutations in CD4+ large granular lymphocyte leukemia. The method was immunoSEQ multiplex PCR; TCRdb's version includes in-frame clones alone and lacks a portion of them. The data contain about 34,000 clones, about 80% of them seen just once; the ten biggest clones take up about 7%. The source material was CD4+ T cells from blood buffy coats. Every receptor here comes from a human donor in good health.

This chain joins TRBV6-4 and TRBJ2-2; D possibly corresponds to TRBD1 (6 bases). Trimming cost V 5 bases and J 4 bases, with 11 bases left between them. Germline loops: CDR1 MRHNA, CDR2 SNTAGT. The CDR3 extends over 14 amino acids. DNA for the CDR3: TGTGCCAGCAGTCATACAGGGCCCACCGGGGAGCTGTTTTTT. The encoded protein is CASSHTGPTGELFF.

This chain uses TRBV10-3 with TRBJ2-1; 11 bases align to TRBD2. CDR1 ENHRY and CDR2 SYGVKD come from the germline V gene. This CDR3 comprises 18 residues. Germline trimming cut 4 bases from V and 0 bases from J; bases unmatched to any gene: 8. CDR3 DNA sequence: TGTGCCATCAGTGGCCCAACTAGCGGGAGTGACTCCTACAATGAGCAGTTCTTC. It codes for CAISGPTSGSDSYNEQFF.

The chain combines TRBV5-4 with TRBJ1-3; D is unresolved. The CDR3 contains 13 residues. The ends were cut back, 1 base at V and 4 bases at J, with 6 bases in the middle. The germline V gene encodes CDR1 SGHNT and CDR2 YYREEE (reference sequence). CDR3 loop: CASSLPPGNTIYF. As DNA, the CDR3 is TGTGCCAGCAGCTTGCCGCCGGGAAACACCATATATTTT.

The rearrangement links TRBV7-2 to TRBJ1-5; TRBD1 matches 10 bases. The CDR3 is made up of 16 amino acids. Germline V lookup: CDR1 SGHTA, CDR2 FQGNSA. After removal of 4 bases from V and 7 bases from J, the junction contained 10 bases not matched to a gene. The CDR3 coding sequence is TGTGCCAGCAGCTCCCCCGGGACAGGGGCATACCAGCCCCAGCATTTT. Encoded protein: CASSSPGTGAYQPQHF.

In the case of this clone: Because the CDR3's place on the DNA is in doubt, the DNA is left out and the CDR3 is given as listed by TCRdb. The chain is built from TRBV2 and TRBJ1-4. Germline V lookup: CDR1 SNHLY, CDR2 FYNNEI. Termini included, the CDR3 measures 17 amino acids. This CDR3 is CASQIGGNIVGRGNKIF.

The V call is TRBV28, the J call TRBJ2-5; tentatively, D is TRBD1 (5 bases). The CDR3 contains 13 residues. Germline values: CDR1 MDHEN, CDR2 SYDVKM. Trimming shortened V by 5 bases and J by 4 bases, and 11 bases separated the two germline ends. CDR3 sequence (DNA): TGTGCCAGCAGTCTCCAGGGTGGAGAGACCCAGTACTTC. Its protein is CASSLQGGETQYF.

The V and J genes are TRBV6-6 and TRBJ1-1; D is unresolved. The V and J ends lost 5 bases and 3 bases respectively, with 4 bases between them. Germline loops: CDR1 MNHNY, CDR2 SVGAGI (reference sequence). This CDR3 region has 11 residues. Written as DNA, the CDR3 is TGTGCCAGCAGTAAAGACACTGAAGCTTTCTTT. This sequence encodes CASSKDTEAFF.